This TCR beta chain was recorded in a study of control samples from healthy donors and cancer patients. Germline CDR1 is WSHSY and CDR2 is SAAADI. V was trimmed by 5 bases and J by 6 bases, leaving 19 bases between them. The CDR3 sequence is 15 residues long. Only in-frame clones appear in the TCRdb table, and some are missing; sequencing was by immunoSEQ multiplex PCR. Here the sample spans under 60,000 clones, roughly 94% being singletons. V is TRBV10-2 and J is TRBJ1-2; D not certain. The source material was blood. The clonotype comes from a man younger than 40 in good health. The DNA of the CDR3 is TGCGCCAGCAGTACCATACCCGCAGGATTAAATGGCTACACCTTC. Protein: CASSTIPAGLNGYTF.